This T cell receptor beta chain was observed in a study of neurological immune-mediated disorders. This clonotype appeared many times. Its antigen remains unknown. TCRdb reprocessed the 5' RACE reads with MiXCR, giving one entry per CDR3 protein. The sample lists 90,000 to 150,000 distinct CDR3 sequences, approximately 3.2% occurring once. Study-level results: The highest TCR clonal expansion occurred in HTLV-1-associated myelopathy; multiple sclerosis fell below healthy controls. Private repertoires in all groups were suggested by the absence of shared CDR3 amino acid sequences among expanded clones across subjects. The repertoires of 18 of 34 multiple sclerosis patients were placed by phylogenetic grouping in a single related-CDR3 cluster, which may be a signature.

The sample comprised PBMCs. The sequence derives from a woman aged 30 to 39 with multiple sclerosis.

The CDR3 is CATPGGTSTDTQYF. The CDR3 nucleotides read TGTGCCACGCCAGGGGGGACTAGCACAGATACGCAGTATTTT. The gene calls are TRBV7-2 and TRBJ2-3, with D tentatively TRBD1 (7 bases). V was trimmed by 10 bases and J by 0 bases, leaving 14 bases between them. Germline CDR1 reads SGHTA; CDR2 reads FQGNSA. The CDR3 contains 14 residues.